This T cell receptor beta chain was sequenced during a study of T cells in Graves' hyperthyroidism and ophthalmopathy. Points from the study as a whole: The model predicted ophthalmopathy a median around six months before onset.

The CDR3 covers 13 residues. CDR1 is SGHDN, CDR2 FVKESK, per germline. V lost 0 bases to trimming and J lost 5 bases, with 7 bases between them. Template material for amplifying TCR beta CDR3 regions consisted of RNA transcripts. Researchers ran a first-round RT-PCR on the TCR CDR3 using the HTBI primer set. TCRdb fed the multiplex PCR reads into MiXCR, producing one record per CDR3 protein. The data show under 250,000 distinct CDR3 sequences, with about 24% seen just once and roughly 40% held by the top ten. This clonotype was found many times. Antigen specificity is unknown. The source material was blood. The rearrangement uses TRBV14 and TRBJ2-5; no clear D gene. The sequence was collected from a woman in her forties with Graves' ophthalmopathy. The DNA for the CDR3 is TGTGCCAGCAGCCAAGATCTCGAGGAGACCCAGTACTTC. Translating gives CASSQDLEETQYF.